These 14 T cell receptor beta chains were all obtained from the same sample, sequenced in a study of graft-versus-host responses after intestinal transplantation. TCRdb's table, derived via immunoSEQ multiplex PCR, lists solely in-frame clones and lacks some. The sample lists about 38,000 clones; 94% were seen once. Their antigen targets remain unknown. The input for sequencing was unstimulated CD4+ T cells sorted from spleen or lymph node cells, taken before transplant. These receptors all stem from a human donor who was the organ donor for an intestinal transplant.

Note on this clone: One junction end disagrees with the germline gene, perhaps due to a read error. V usage is TRBV7-7 and J usage is TRBJ2-5, with TRBD2 as a possible D gene (6 bases). The V gene's germline CDR1 is SSHAT and CDR2 FNYEAQ (reference sequence). This CDR3 spans 13 amino acids. The CDR3 DNA sequence: TGTGCTAGCAGCTTAGACGGGGGAGAGACCCAGTACTTC. This translates into CASSLDGGETQYF.

The rearrangement uses TRBV9 and TRBJ1-2, with unresolved D. CDR3 length equals 15 residues. The V gene lost 3 bases and the J gene lost 4 bases, with 16 bases spanning the gap. Germline loops: CDR1 SGDLS, CDR2 YYNGEE. CDR3 DNA sequence: TGTGCCAGCAGCGGGCAAGAGGAACGGAGCTATGGCTACACCTTC. It specifies CASSGQEERSYGYTF.

This clone was observed a single time. The chain uses TRBV5-6 and TRBJ2-5; D is undetermined. Trimming removed 4 bases from V and 0 bases from J, with 1 base in between. This CDR3 has 11 amino acids. CDR1 is SGHDT and CDR2 is YYEEEE in the germline V gene. The CDR3 spells CASSNQETQYF. CDR3 DNA sequence: TGTGCCAGCAGCAACCAAGAGACCCAGTACTTC.

The chain carries TRBV7-2 and TRBJ2-3; possibly TRBD2 for D (6 bases). The CDR3 is 13 residues long. V lost 11 bases to trimming and J lost 3 bases, with 15 bases between them. Germline V lookup: CDR1 SGHTA, CDR2 FQGNSA. The CDR3 here is CAARLASTDTQYF. CDR3 DNA sequence: TGTGCCGCCAGGCTAGCGAGTACAGATACGCAGTATTTT.

The chain recombines TRBV4-2 with TRBJ2-1, with TRBD2 as a possible D gene (6 bases). CDR3 length equals 15 residues. Trimming pared 5 bases from V and 3 bases from J, leaving 14 bases between. CDR1 and CDR2 (germline): LGHNA, YNFKEQ. CDR3 coding DNA: TGTGCCAGCAGCTCCCCCGGACTACACTACAATGAGCAGTTCTTC. Protein product: CASSSPGLHYNEQFF.

This chain joins TRBV9 and TRBJ1-6, with TRBD1 matching 9 bases. Germline CDR1 reads SGDLS; CDR2 reads YYNGEE. Trimming took 0 bases from V and 10 from J; bases not matched to a gene: 5. The CDR3 runs to 15 residues. CDR3 nucleotide sequence: TGTGCCAGCAGCGTAGGGGACAGGGATAGCTCACCCCTCCACTTT. It codes for CASSVGDRDSSPLHF.

The chain carries TRBV6-6 and TRBJ1-1; 10 bases are a match to TRBD1. CDR1 is MNHNY, CDR2 SVGAGI, per germline (reference sequence). After removal of 0 bases from V and 7 bases from J, the junction contained 5 bases not matched to a gene. The CDR3 extends over 15 amino acids. For the CDR3, the DNA is TGTGCCAGCAGTTACTCCGGACAGGGGGGACTTGAAGCTTTCTTT. Translating it yields CASSYSGQGGLEAFF.

The chain carries TRBV6-1 and TRBJ1-1, with a weak D call TRBD1 (5 bases). The CDR3 contains 13 residues. The ends were cut back, 4 bases at V and 1 base at J, with 7 bases in the middle. Germline CDR1 is MNHNS and CDR2 is SASEGT. The CDR3 is CASSVTGNTEAFF. The CDR3 DNA reads as TGTGCCAGCAGTGTCACAGGGAACACTGAAGCTTTCTTT.

This chain joins TRBV9 and TRBJ2-1; TRBD2 might be the D (6 bases). The CDR3 loop spans 15 amino acids. Germline V gives CDR1 SGDLS, CDR2 YYNGEE. V shed 0 bases and J shed 4 bases, with 11 bases lying between them. Here the CDR3 reads CASSVEAGPYNEQFF. The CDR3 coding sequence is TGTGCCAGCAGCGTAGAAGCGGGCCCTTACAATGAGCAGTTCTTC.

This chain links TRBV5-1 with TRBJ2-5; TRBD2 is a possible D gene (5 bases). Looked up from germline, CDR1 is SGHRS and CDR2 is YFSETQ. V was cut by 0 bases and J by 3 bases, with 15 bases left in between. This CDR3 contains 16 residues. The CDR3 is CASSLAKRGHEETQYF. The CDR3 DNA is TGCGCCAGCAGCTTGGCCAAACGGGGTCACGAAGAGACCCAGTACTTC.

This chain uses TRBV4-3 with TRBJ2-7; TRBD1 matches 9 bases. The CDR3 runs to 13 residues. Germline loops: CDR1 LGHNA, CDR2 YSLEER. The ends lost 4 bases at V and 2 bases at J; junction bases unmatched: 0. CDR3 sequence: CASSRDRAYEQYF. The CDR3 coding sequence is TGCGCCAGCAGCCGGGACAGGGCCTACGAGCAGTACTTC.

This chain uses TRBV2 with TRBJ2-7; D is unresolved. With 7 bases removed from V and 0 bases from J, the gap between germline ends came to 7 bases. Per germline, CDR1 SNHLY and CDR2 FYNNEI. The CDR3 is made up of 12 amino acids. CDR3 protein: CASNSDSYEQYF. In DNA, the CDR3 is TGTGCCAGCAATTCGGACTCCTACGAGCAGTACTTC.

This rearrangement joins TRBV19 to TRBJ2-5, with 9 bases matching TRBD2. The junction had 2 bases not matched to a gene; V was cut back by 5 bases and J by 4 bases. This CDR3 is built from 13 residues. Looked up from germline, CDR1 is LNHDA and CDR2 is SQIVND (reference sequence). The CDR3 sequence: CASSPAGGETQYF. The CDR3 bases are TGTGCCAGTAGTCCAGCGGGGGGAGAGACCCAGTACTTC. Full variable domain (rest looked up from reference TRBV19 and TRBJ2-5): DGGITQSPKYLFRKEGQNVTLSCEQNLNHDAMYWYRQDPGQGLRLIYYSQIVNDFQKGDIAEGYSVSREKKESFPLTVTSAQKNPTAFYLCASSPAGGETQYFGPGTRLLVL.

V and J are TRBV15 and TRBJ2-2, with D uncertain. The CDR3 runs 15 residues. V lost 1 base and J 1 base, leaving 7 bases between the germline ends. Germline CDR1 is LNHNV and CDR2 is YYDKDF (reference sequence). CDR3 region: CATSRGRKNTGELFF. DNA of the CDR3: TGTGCCACCAGCAGAGGACGGAAGAACACCGGGGAGCTGTTTTTT.